These 5 T cell receptor beta chains were sequenced from one sample in a study of cytomegalovirus exposure and HLA in healthy donors (dated by TCRdb to about 2017). The method was the immunoSEQ multiplex PCR assay. The multiplex PCR relied on a mix of 60 forward primers for TCR Vbeta segments and 13 reverse primers for TCR Jbeta segments. As stored in TCRdb, this immuneACCESS dataset retains in-frame rearrangements with V and J assigned. A fraction of the clones does not appear; measured against another copy, unresolved V genes explain less than half of the discrepancy, and the remainder lacks a known reason. The sample table contains about 190,000 clones; only one count was recorded for roughly 80% of them. The top ten constitute 6% of the sample. Sequences were obtained from PBMCs. The receptors were gathered from a woman in her twenties or thirties in good health and CMV-seropositive.

This clone was found a few times. J is TRBJ1-2 and V is TRBV10-2; no reliable D call. V was pared by 1 base and J by 4 bases, with 10 bases between. Germline CDR1 WSHSY, CDR2 SAAADI. The CDR3 runs 14 residues. This CDR3 is CASSELARSYGYTF. The CDR3 DNA is TGCGCCAGCAGTGAGTTGGCGAGGAGCTATGGCTACACCTTC.

The CDR3 sequence: CSVALSYEQYF. DNA of the CDR3: TGCAGCGTTGCGCTCAGCTACGAGCAGTACTTC. The rearrangement joins TRBV29-1 to TRBJ2-7; D uncertain. The CDR3 extends over 11 amino acids. Looked up from germline, CDR1 is SQVTM and CDR2 is ANQGSEA. Trimming cost V 4 bases and J 3 bases, with 7 bases left between them.

V gene TRBV7-8 combines with J gene TRBJ2-7; 8 nucleotides line up with TRBD2. The germline V gene encodes CDR1 SGHVS and CDR2 FQNEAQ. V lost 5 bases and J lost 7; bases outside the gene matches: 7. The CDR3 sequence is 13 residues long. The CDR3 loop reads CASSQAGGGEQYF. Here the CDR3 DNA reads TGTGCCAGCAGCCAGGCGGGGGGCGGGGAGCAGTACTTC.

The CDR3 region has the DNA TGTGCCAGCAGTCCATCACGACTAGTGGCGAATGAGCAGTTCTTC. It yields the protein CASSPSRLVANEQFF. This chain links TRBV27 with TRBJ2-1, with a possible D match to TRBD2 (6 bases). CDR1 is MNHEY, CDR2 SMNVEV, per germline (reference sequence). With 5 bases removed from V and 7 bases from J, the gap between germline ends came to 18 bases. This CDR3 region has 15 residues.

This CDR3 reads CATSRRVGGQPQHF. The CDR3, as DNA: TGTGCCACCAGCAGACGGGTGGGAGGGCAGCCCCAGCATTTT. This chain joins TRBV15 and TRBJ1-5; no definite D call. The CDR3 sequence is 14 residues long. The V gene lost 2 bases and the J gene lost 7 bases, with 12 bases spanning the gap. Per the germline V gene, CDR1 is LNHNV and CDR2 is YYDKDF (reference sequence).